This is a list of T cell receptor beta chains from one sample in a study of cytomegalovirus exposure and HLA in healthy donors. Sequencing was performed with immunoSEQ multiplex PCR; in TCRdb, only in-frame clones are kept and a portion is missing. Here the sample spans about 200,000 clones, around 75% being singletons. The source material was PBMCs. These receptors were obtained from a male donor in good health and CMV-seropositive. The CDR3 runs from the conserved cysteine through the conserved F or W. Fields, in order: D gene, V gene, J gene, clone size, CDR3 DNA, CDR3 protein. A D gene is named only where the DNA matches it firmly. Size values are once, few and many counts, or a class for expanded clones, and some rows have none.

>-|TRBV6-6|TRBJ1-1|-
TGTGCCAGCAGTTACTCGGAAGGCGGAGCTTTCTTT
CASSYSEGGAFF
>-|TRBV21-1|TRBJ1-4|once
TGTGCCAGCAGCCCCTCCCTGGGGCGGTGTTATGAAAAACTGTTTTTT
CASSPSLGRCYEKLFF
>TRBD1|TRBV27|TRBJ2-7|few
TGTGCCAGCACGCCTACGGACAGGGGAATGAAAGAGCAGTACTTC
CASTPTDRGMKEQYF
>TRBD2|TRBV6-6|TRBJ2-6|-
TGTGCCAGCAGTCCCTTGGCGGGAGCTGGGGCCAACGTCCTGACTTTC
CASSPLAGAGANVLTF
>TRBD1|TRBV19|TRBJ2-7|-
TGTGCCAGTAGTCGCCCCGGGACAGGGAAGGGAGACGAGCAGTACTTC
CASSRPGTGKGDEQYF
>-|TRBV7-2|TRBJ2-7|-
TGTGCCAGCAGCTCCCTCTCGTACTACGAGCAGTACTTC
CASSSLSYYEQYF
>TRBD1|TRBV7-2|TRBJ2-7|once
TGTGCCAGCAGCTTATTGCCCTATCAAGGGGGCGATGCCTACGAGCAGTACTTC
CASSLLPYQGGDAYEQYF
>TRBD2|TRBV9|TRBJ2-3|-
TGTGCCAGCAGCGTATTGTGGCTAGCGGGAGGAGGCGCAGATACGCAGTATTTT
CASSVLWLAGGGADTQYF
>TRBD2|TRBV7-6|TRBJ2-7|-
TGTGCCAGCAGCTTAGCAATAGCGGGAGTCGAGCAGTACTTC
CASSLAIAGVEQYF
>-|TRBV9|TRBJ2-3|-
TGTGCCAGCAGCGTCGGAGATACGCAGTATTTT
CASSVGDTQYF
>-|TRBV6-5|TRBJ2-3|-
TGTGCCAGCAGTTACTTTTCAGGCACAGATACGCAGTATTTT
CASSYFSGTDTQYF
>-|TRBV7-3|TRBJ2-1|-
TGTGCCAGCAGCTCCTCCGGGACAAGCTACAATGAGCAGTTCTTC
CASSSSGTSYNEQFF
>-|TRBV27|TRBJ1-1|-
TGTGCCAGCAGTTTATCGGGGCACAACACTGAAGCTTTCTTT
CASSLSGHNTEAFF
>TRBD1|TRBV6-1|TRBJ2-7|-
TGTGCCAGCAATGAAGCCCCAGGGGGCGGACCCTACGAGCAGTACTTC
CASNEAPGGGPYEQYF
>-|TRBV29-1|TRBJ1-1|-
TGCAGCGTTGCCGACAGACCGACGAACACTGAAGCTTTCTTT
CSVADRPTNTEAFF
>-|TRBV7-9|TRBJ2-1|once
TGTGCCAGCAGCTACCGGGACATTGGGCAGTTCTTC
CASSYRDIGQFF
>-|TRBV7-2|TRBJ1-5|-
TGTGCCAGCAGCTTAGCGGCACAGGGAGGCAATCAGCCCCAGCATTTT
CASSLAAQGGNQPQHF
>TRBD1|TRBV4-3|TRBJ2-7|few
TGCGCCAGCAGCCAAGCCGACAGGGATTACGAGCAGTACTTC
CASSQADRDYEQYF
>TRBD1|TRBV11-2|TRBJ2-7|-
TGTGCCAGCAGCTTAAGGGGACAGAAGAGTTTGTACGAGCAGTACTTC
CASSLRGQKSLYEQYF
>TRBD1|TRBV7-2|TRBJ2-3|-
TGTGCCAGCAGCTTAGGTCCGGGACAGGGTAACACAGATACGCAGTATTTT
CASSLGPGQGNTDTQYF
>TRBD1|TRBV25-1|TRBJ2-2|-
TGTGCCAGCAGTGAAACAGGGGTCGGCACCGGGGAGCTGTTTTTT
CASSETGVGTGELFF
>-|TRBV18|TRBJ1-1|-
TGTGCCAGCTCACGCGGCGGGACCTCCCTTGAAGCTTTCTTT
CASSRGGTSLEAFF
>TRBD1|TRBV6-6|TRBJ1-3|-
TGTGCCAGCAGCCCGGGACAGATCTCTGGAAACACCATATATTTT
CASSPGQISGNTIYF
>-|TRBV11-2|TRBJ1-1|once
TGTGCCAGCAGCTTAGGAGAGAAGAACACTGAAGCTTTCTTT
CASSLGEKNTEAFF
>TRBD1|TRBV11-2|TRBJ1-2|-
TGTGCCAGCAGCTTGGGGAAGACAGGGGGAACAGGAGGCTACACCTTC
CASSLGKTGGTGGYTF
>-|TRBV25-1|TRBJ1-1|-
TGTGCCAGCAGTGATCGGGGGGCGCCTACTGAAGCTTTCTTT
CASSDRGAPTEAFF
>TRBD2|TRBV9|TRBJ2-1|-
TGTGCCAGCAGCGCCTTCCGCGACTGGACTAGCGGGAGGGATGAGCAGTTCTTC
CASSAFRDWTSGRDEQFF
>TRBD1|TRBV10-1|TRBJ1-1|-
TGCGCCAGCAGATACAGGGGCAAGTCGGAGGTTTACTTATCCGGGACTGAAGCTTTCTTT
CASRYRGKSEVYLSGTEAFF
>-|TRBV25-1|TRBJ2-3|-
TGTGCCAGCAGTGTCTCGGGGGGCAGCACAGATACGCAGTATTTT
CASSVSGGSTDTQYF
>-|TRBV27|TRBJ1-1|once
TGTGCCAGCAGTTTAGGCCGGGGAACTGAAGCTTTCTTT
CASSLGRGTEAFF
>-|TRBV14|TRBJ1-2|-
TGTGCCAGCAGCCCCGTTTCCCAGTTTTATGGCTACACCTTC
CASSPVSQFYGYTF
>TRBD2|TRBV4-2|TRBJ2-1|-
TGTGCCAGCAGCCGGGACTATCTGCAAAGCTCCTACAATGAGCAGTTCTTC
CASSRDYLQSSYNEQFF
>-|TRBV4-3|TRBJ1-5|-
TGCGCCAGCAGCCAAACAGTCCAGGGAAGCAATCAGCCCCAGCATTTT
CASSQTVQGSNQPQHF
>TRBD2|TRBV13|TRBJ2-1|-
TGTGCCAGCAGCCCCGGGGCGGGAGGGTCCTACAATGAGCAGTTCTTC
CASSPGAGGSYNEQFF